This T cell receptor beta chain derives from a study of STAT5B mutations in CD4+ large granular lymphocyte leukemia. Study findings and constraints: 8/27 top patient clones versus 2/35 control clones were TRBV06-family.

Profiled with immunoSEQ multiplex PCR; TCRdb holds only in-frame clones, not every one. This sample has nearly 35,000 clones, with about four fifths found just once. This CDR3 region has 16 residues. V lost 4 bases and J lost 0, with 13 bases in between. Germline V gene lookup returns CDR1 LNHDA and CDR2 SQIVND (reference sequence). In regard to this clone: The antigen remains unidentified.

J is TRBJ1-5 and V is TRBV19; D unclear. This clonotype was obtained from a human donor in good health. Specimen: CD4+ T cells from blood buffy coats. The CDR3 here is CASSTLKQTSNQPQHF. The CDR3 DNA reads TGTGCCAGTAGTACTCTTAAACAGACTAGCAATCAGCCCCAGCATTTT.